This T cell receptor (beta chain) was observed in a study of a mutant IDH1 vaccine in newly diagnosed glioma. Time point: week 23, last vaccination. Doses of 300 ug of mutant IDH1 20-mer peptide were given with topical imiquimod. Produced via immunoSEQ multiplex PCR; TCRdb's table is partial and in-frame only. Of some 80,000 clones in the sample, more than 80% were seen once. About this clone: Its antigen is not identified.

Germline V lookup: CDR1 MDHEN, CDR2 SYDVKM. The V segment lost 7 bases and the J segment 4 bases; nucleotides outside the gene matches: 7. The CDR3 runs 14 residues. Sequenced material: PBMCs, taken from a glioma patient whose treatment included an IDH1 peptide vaccine. This clonotype was sampled from a woman aged 50 to 60 with glioma. The chain combines TRBV28 with TRBJ1-3; 7 nucleotides match TRBD1. This chain's CDR3 is CASKKTGRGNTIYF. The CDR3 DNA reads TGTGCCAGCAAAAAGACAGGGAGGGGAAACACCATATATTTT.